This T cell receptor beta chain emerged from a study of control samples from healthy donors and cancer patients. Clones were sequenced by immunoSEQ multiplex PCR, and TCRdb holds only the in-frame ones, with some missing. The sample records fewer than 120,000 clones, around 87% being singletons. A single count supports this clone. The specimen sequenced was PBMCs. This receptor was obtained from a woman aged 60-75 years with lung cancer.

The CDR3 bases are TGTGCCAGCAGCTTAGTCGGACAGCTTAGTGAAAAACTGTTTTTT. This sequence encodes CASSLVGQLSEKLFF. The gene calls are TRBV7-2 and TRBJ1-4, with TRBD1 as a possible D gene (6 bases). CDR3 length equals 15 residues. Trimming took 1 base from V and 7 from J, leaving 13 bases between them. Germline V gene lookup returns CDR1 SGHTA and CDR2 FQGNSA.